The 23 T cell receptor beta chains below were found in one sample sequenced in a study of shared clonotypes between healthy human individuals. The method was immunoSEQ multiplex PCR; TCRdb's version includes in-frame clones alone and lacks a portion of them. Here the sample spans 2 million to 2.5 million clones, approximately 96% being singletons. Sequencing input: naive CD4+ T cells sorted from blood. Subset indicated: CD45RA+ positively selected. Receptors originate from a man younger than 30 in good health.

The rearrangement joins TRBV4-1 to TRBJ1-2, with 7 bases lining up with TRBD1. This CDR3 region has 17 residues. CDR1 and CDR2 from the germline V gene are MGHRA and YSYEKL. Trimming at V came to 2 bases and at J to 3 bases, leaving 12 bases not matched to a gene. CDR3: CASSQSFLGDSYYGYTF. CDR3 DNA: TGCGCCAGCAGCCAAAGTTTTTTGGGGGACAGCTACTATGGCTACACCTTC.

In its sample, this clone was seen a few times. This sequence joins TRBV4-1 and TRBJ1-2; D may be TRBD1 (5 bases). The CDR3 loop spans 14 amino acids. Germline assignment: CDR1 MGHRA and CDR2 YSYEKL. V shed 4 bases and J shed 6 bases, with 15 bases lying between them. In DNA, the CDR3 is TGCGCCAGCAGCCCAGCGGGCAGGGTGGATGGCTACACCTTC. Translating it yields CASSPAGRVDGYTF.

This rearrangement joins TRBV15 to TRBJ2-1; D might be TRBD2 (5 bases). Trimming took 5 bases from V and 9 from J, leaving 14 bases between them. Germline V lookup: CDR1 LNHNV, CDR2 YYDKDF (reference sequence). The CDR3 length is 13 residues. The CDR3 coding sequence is TGTGCCACCAGCTTCCCGGGGTTTGGTGAGCAGTTCTTC. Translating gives CATSFPGFGEQFF.

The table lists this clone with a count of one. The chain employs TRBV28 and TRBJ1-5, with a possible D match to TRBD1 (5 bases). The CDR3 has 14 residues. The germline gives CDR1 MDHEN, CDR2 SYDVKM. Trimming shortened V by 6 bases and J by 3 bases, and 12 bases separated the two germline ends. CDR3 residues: CASRPGTLNQPQHF. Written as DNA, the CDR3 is TGTGCCAGCAGGCCAGGGACCCTCAATCAGCCCCAGCATTTT.

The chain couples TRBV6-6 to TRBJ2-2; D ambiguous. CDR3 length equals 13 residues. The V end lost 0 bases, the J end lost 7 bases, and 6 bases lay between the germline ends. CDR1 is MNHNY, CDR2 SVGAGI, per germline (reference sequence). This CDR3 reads CASSYSLVGELFF. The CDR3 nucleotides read TGTGCCAGCAGTTACTCGCTCGTCGGGGAGCTGTTTTTT.

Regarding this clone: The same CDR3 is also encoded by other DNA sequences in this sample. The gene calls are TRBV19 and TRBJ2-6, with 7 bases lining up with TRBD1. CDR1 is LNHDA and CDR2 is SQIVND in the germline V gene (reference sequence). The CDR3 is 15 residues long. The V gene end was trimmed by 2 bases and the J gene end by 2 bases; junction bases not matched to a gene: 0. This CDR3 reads CASSIQGAGANVLTF. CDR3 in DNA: TGTGCCAGTAGTATACAGGGGGCTGGGGCCAACGTCCTGACTTTC.

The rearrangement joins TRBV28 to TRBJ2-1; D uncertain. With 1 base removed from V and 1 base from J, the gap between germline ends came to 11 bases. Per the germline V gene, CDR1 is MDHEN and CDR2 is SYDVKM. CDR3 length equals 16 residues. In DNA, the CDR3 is TGTGCCAGCAGTTTATTGCATCGAGTGTCCTACAATGAGCAGTTCTTC. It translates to CASSLLHRVSYNEQFF.

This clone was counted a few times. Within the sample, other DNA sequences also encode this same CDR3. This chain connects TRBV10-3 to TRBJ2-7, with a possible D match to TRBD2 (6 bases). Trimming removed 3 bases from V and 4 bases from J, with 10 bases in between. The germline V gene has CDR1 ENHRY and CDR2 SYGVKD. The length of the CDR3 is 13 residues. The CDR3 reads CAISDGTSYEQYF. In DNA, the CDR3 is TGTGCCATCAGTGACGGGACTTCGTACGAGCAGTACTTC.

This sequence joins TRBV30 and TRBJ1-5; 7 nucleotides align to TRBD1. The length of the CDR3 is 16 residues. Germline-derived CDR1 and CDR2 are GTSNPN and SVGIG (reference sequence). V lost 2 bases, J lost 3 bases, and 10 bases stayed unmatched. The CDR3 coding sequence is TGTGCCTGGAGTTCGACAGGGAGAGGGCACAATCAGCCCCAGCATTTT. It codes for CAWSSTGRGHNQPQHF.

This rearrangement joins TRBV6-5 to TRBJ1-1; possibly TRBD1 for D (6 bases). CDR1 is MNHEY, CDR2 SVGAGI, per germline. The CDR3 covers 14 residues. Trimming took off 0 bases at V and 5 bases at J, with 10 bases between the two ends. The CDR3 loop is CASSYSAGTTEAFF. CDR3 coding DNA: TGTGCCAGCAGTTACTCAGCCGGGACAACTGAAGCTTTCTTT.

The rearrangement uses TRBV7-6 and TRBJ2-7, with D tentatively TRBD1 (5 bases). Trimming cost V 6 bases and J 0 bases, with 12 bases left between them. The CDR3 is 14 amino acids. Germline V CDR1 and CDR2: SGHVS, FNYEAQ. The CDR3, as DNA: TGTGCCAGCAGTCAGGGCTTTAGCTCCTACGAGCAGTACTTC. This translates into CASSQGFSSYEQYF.

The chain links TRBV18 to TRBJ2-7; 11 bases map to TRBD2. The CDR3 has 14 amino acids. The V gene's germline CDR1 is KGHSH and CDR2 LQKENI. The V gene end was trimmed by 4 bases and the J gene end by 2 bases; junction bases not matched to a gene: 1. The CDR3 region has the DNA TGTGCCAGCTCACTGGGACTAGCGGCCTACGAGCAGTACTTC. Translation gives CASSLGLAAYEQYF.

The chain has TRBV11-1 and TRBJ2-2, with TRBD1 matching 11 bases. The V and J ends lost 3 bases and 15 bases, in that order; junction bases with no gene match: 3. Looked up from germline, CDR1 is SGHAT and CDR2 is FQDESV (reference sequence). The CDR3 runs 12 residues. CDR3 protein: CASSLGQGVLFF. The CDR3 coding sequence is TGTGCCAGCAGCTTGGGACAGGGGGTGTTGTTTTTT.

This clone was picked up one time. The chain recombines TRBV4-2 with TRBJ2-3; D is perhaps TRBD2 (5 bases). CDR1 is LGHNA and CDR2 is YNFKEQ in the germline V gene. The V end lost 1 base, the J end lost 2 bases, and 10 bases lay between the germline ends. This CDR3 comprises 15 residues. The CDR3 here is CASSQGTRPTDTQYF. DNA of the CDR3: TGTGCCAGCAGCCAAGGGACTCGTCCCACAGATACGCAGTATTTT.

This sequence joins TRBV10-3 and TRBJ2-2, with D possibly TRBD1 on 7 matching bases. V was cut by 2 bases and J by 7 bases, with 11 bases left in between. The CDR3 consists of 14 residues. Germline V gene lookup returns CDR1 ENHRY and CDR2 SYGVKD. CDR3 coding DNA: TGTGCCATCAGTGAGGCAGGGGGGTACGGGGAGCTGTTTTTT. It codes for CAISEAGGYGELFF.

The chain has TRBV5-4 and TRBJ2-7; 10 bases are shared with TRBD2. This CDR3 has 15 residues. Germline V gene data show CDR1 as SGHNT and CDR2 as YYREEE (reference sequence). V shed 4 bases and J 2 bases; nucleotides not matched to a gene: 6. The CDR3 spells CASSKKAGGPYEQYF. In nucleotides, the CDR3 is TGTGCCAGCAGCAAGAAAGCGGGGGGGCCCTACGAGCAGTACTTC.

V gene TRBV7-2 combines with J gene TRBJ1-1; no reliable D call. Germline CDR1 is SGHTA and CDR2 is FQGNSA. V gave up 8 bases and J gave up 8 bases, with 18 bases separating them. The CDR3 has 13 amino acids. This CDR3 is CASHLFGPVEAFF. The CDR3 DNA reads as TGTGCCAGCCATTTATTCGGGCCGGTGGAAGCTTTCTTT.

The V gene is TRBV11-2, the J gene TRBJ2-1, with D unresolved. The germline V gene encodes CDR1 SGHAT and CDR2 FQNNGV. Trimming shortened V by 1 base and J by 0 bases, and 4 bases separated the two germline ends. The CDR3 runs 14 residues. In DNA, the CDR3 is TGTGCCAGCAGCTTAGTTGGCTCCTACAATGAGCAGTTCTTC. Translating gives CASSLVGSYNEQFF.

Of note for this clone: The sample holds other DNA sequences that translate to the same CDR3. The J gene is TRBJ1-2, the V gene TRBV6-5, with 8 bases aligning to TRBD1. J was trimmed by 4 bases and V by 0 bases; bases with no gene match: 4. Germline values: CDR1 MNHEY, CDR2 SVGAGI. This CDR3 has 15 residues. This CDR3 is CASSYSGTGTYGYTF. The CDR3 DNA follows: TGTGCCAGCAGTTACTCGGGGACAGGAACCTATGGCTACACCTTC.

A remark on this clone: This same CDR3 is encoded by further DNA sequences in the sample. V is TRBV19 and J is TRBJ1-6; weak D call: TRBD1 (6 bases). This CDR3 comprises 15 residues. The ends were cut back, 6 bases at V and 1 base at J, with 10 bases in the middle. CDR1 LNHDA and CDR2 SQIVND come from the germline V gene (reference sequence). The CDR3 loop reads CASREGGSYNSPLHF. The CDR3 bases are TGTGCCAGTAGGGAGGGGGGATCCTATAATTCACCCCTCCACTTT.

CDR3 loop: CASSSAKNSPLSGNTIYF. The CDR3 DNA reads as TGTGCCAGCAGTTCCGCCAAAAATAGTCCCCTCTCCGGAAACACCATATATTTT. The chain joins TRBV28 to TRBJ1-3; D unresolved. Germline CDR1 MDHEN, CDR2 SYDVKM. Trimming removed 4 bases from V and 4 bases from J, with 23 bases in between. This CDR3 contains 18 residues.

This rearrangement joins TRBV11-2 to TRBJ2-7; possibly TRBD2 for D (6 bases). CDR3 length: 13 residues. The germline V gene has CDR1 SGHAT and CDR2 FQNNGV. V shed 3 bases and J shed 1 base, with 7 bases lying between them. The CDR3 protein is CASSFGTSYEQYF. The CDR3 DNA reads TGTGCCAGCAGCTTTGGGACTTCCTACGAGCAGTACTTC.

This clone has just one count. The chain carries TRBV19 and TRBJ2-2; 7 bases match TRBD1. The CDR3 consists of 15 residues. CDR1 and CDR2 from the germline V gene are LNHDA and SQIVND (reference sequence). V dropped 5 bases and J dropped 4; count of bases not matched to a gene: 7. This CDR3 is CASSPRGLGTGELFF. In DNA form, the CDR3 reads TGTGCCAGTAGTCCCAGGGGGTTGGGCACCGGGGAGCTGTTTTTT.